Included here is one T cell receptor beta chain sequence, with context. Patients had residual fresh-frozen tumor tissue and more than two years of survival data. None of the glioblastoma patients had an isocitrate dehydrogenase mutation. This entry belongs to a study of glioma-infiltrating T cells after dendritic cell vaccination. Input was approximately 2.1 ug genomic DNA, or all available if less. Measured with immunoSEQ multiplex PCR; TCRdb has only the in-frame clones, and not every one. The data contain under 100,000 clones, approximately 87% of them singletons. Losses at the gene ends were 5 bases for V and 3 bases for J; bases not matched to a gene: 10. CDR1 is SGHAT, CDR2 FQNNGV, per germline. This CDR3 contains 15 residues.

Here the sequenced sample was blood, taken before dendritic cell vaccination. The gene calls are TRBV11-2 and TRBJ2-7; 7 positions match TRBD2. This sequence originates from a human donor with glioblastoma. The CDR3 loop is CASSGGGFGNYEQYF. CDR3 bases: TGTGCCAGCAGCGGGGGGGGTTTCGGTAACTACGAGCAGTACTTC.